These T cell receptor beta chains were read from a single sample in a study of blood T cells in healthy people across ages. TCRdb redid the calling of the 5' RACE reads with MiXCR, one entry per CDR3 protein. The sample gives fewer than 800,000 distinct CDR3 sequences, roughly 21% of which show up once; 3.5% to 4% is in the top ten. The source material was blood. These receptors were collected from a man aged 65 to 85 in good health. Each CDR3 is given with its conserved first and last residue. The size entry is marked missing in some rows and otherwise reads once, few, many or a size class.

abundance: -
j_gene: -
v_gene: TRBV24-1
CDR3aa: CATTSGNGYNEQFF

abundance: few
j_gene: TRBJ1-6
v_gene: TRBV5-1
CDR3aa: CASSLQEGAHNSPLHF

abundance: -
j_gene: TRBJ1-1
v_gene: TRBV7-9
CDR3aa: CASSQGQGETEAFF

abundance: few
j_gene: TRBJ2-1
v_gene: TRBV5-6
CDR3aa: CASSEIIQGSYNEQFF

abundance: few
j_gene: TRBJ2-5
v_gene: TRBV27
CDR3aa: CASSPQSQGGLEQYF

abundance: -
j_gene: TRBJ2-1
v_gene: TRBV14
CDR3aa: CASSPARLEQFF

abundance: few
j_gene: TRBJ2-7
v_gene: TRBV20-1
CDR3aa: CSAGSRGGYEQYF

abundance: few
j_gene: TRBJ1-5
v_gene: TRBV28
CDR3aa: CASTTGVQPQHF

abundance: few
j_gene: TRBJ2-2
v_gene: TRBV27
CDR3aa: CASSWGQGAYGTGELFF

abundance: many
j_gene: TRBJ2-5
v_gene: TRBV29-1
CDR3aa: CSGTRDRETQYF

abundance: -
j_gene: TRBJ1-6
v_gene: TRBV4-1
CDR3aa: CASSQETAGTGVSPLHF

abundance: -
j_gene: TRBJ2-5
v_gene: TRBV5-6
CDR3aa: CASSLAPPWEETQYF

abundance: -
j_gene: -
v_gene: TRBV7-2
CDR3aa: CASSLLAAYEQYF

abundance: few
j_gene: TRBJ2-7
v_gene: TRBV28
CDR3aa: CASGSGGGGYEQYF

abundance: many
j_gene: TRBJ2-5
v_gene: TRBV20-1
CDR3aa: CSARDYSGGDRGLPYQETQYF

abundance: -
j_gene: TRBJ2-5
v_gene: TRBV5-1
CDR3aa: CASSTTTGGAEETQYF

abundance: -
j_gene: TRBJ2-5
v_gene: TRBV28
CDR3aa: CASTSGGRSRRETQYF

abundance: -
j_gene: -
v_gene: TRBV28
CDR3aa: CAGSDTGTALYEQYF

abundance: -
j_gene: TRBJ2-7
v_gene: TRBV24-1
CDR3aa: CATSDPGQGAYEQYF

abundance: -
j_gene: TRBJ2-7
v_gene: TRBV6-1
CDR3aa: CASSEGVAEYEQYF

abundance: many
j_gene: TRBJ1-3
v_gene: TRBV28
CDR3aa: CASSETGGSGNTIYF

abundance: few
j_gene: TRBJ2-5
v_gene: TRBV29-1
CDR3aa: CSVEVSGSEQSF

abundance: -
j_gene: TRBJ2-5
v_gene: TRBV7-2
CDR3aa: CASSLATGGGQETQYF

abundance: -
j_gene: -
v_gene: TRBV28
CDR3aa: CASALRFSEQFF

abundance: few
j_gene: -
v_gene: TRBV20-1
CDR3aa: CSTRPHYEQYF

abundance: -
j_gene: TRBJ1-3
v_gene: TRBV12-3/TRBV12-4
CDR3aa: CASSLLTGHTGNTIYF